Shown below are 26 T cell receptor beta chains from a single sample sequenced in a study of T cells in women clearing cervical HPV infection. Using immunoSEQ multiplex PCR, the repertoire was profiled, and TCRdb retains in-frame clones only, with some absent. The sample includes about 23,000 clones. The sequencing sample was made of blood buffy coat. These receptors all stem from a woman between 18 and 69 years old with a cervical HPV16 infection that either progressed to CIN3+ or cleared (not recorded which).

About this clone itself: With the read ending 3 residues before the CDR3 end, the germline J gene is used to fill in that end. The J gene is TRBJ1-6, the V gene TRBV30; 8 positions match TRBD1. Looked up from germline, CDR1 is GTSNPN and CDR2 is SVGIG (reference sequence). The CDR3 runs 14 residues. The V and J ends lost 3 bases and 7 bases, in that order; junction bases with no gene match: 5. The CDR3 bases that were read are TGTGCCTGGAGCGCAGGGGGCCAAAATTCACCC. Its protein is CAWSAGGQNSP. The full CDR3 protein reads CAWSAGGQNSPLHF.

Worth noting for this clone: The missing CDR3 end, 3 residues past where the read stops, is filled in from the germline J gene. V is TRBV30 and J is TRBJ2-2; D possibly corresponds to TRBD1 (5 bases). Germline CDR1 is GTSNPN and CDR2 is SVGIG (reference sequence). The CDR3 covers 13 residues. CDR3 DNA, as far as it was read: TGTGCCTGGAGAAGTCAGGGAAATTCACCG. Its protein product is CAWRSQGNSP. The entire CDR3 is CAWRSQGNSPLFF. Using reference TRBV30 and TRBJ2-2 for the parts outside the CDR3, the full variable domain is SQTIHQWPATLVQPVGSPLSLECTVEGTSNPNLYWYRQAAGRGLQLLFYSVGIGQISSEVPQNLSASRPQDRQFILSSKKLLLSDSGFYLCAWRSQGNSPLFFGEGSRLTVL.

The CDR3 loop reads CASSFGPYEQYF. The CDR3 DNA, read in part, is TGTGCCAGCAGTTTCGGTCCCTACGAG. This chain connects TRBV28 to TRBJ2-7; D unclear. Sequencing ends 3 residues short of the CDR3 end; the germline J gene provides the rest. The CDR3 spans 12 residues. Deletions cut 3 bases from V and 2 bases from J, with 5 bases between. Germline loops: CDR1 MDHEN, CDR2 SYDVKM. Variable domain in full (rest from reference TRBV28 and TRBJ2-7): DVKVTQSSRYLVKRTGEKVFLECVQDMDHENMFWYRQDPGLGLRLIYFSYDVKMKEKGDIPEGYSVSREKKERFSLILESASTNQTSMYLCASSFGPYEQYFGPGTRLTVT.

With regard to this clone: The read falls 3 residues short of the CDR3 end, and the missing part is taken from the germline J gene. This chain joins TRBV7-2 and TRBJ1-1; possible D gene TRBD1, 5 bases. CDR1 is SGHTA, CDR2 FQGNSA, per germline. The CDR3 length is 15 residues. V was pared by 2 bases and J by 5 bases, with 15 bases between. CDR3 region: CASSLHGGGRTEAFF. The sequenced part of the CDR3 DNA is TGTGCCAGCAGCTTACACGGGGGGGGACGAACTGAA.

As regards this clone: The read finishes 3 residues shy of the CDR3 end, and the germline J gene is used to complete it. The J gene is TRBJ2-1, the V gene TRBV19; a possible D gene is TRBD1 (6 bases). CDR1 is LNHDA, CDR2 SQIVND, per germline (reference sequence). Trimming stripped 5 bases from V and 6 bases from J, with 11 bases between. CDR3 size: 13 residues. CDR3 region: CASSDRSVNEQFF. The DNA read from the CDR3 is TGTGCCAGTAGTGACAGGAGCGTCAATGAG.

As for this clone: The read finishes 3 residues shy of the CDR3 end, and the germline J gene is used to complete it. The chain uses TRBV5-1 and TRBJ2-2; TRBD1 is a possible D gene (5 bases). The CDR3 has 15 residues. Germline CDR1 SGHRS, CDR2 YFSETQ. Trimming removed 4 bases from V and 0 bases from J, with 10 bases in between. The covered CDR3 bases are TGCGCCAGCAGCCCGACAGCCACGAACACCGGGGAG. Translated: CASSPTATNTGE. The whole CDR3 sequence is CASSPTATNTGELFF.

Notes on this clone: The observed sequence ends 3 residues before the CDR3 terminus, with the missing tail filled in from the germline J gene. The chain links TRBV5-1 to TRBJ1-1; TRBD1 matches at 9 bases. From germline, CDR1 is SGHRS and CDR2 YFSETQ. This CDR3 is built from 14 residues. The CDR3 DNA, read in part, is TGCGCCAGCAGCCCAAAAACAGGGGGCGGAGAA. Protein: CASSPKTGGGE. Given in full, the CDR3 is CASSPKTGGGEAFF.

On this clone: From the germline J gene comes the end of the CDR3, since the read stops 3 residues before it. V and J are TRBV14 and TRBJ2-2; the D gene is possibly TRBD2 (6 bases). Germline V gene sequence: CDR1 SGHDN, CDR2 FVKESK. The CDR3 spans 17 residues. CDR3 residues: CVCRNSGVATNTGELFF. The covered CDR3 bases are TGTGTCTGCAGGAATTCGGGGGTCGCTACGAACACCGGGGAG.

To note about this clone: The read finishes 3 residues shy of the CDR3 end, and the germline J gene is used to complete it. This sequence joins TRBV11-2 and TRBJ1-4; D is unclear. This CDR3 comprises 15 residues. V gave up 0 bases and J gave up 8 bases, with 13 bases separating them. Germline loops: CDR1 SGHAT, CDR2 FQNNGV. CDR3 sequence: CASSLDRSFLEKLFF. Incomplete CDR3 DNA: TGTGCCAGCAGCTTAGATCGTAGTTTCTTGGAAAAA.

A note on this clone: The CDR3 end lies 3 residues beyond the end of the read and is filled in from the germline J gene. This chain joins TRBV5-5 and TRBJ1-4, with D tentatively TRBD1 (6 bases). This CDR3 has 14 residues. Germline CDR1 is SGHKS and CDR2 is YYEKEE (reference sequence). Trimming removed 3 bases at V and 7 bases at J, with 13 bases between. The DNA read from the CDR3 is TGTGCCAGCAGCTCGGTGGCAGGGGTTGAAAAA. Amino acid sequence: CASSSVAGVEK. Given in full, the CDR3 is CASSSVAGVEKLFF. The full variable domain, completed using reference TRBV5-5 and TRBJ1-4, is DAGVTQSPTHLIKTRGQQVTLRCSPISGHKSVSWYQQVLGQGPQFIFQYYEKEERGRGNFPDRFSARQFPNYSSELNVNALLLGDSALYLCASSSVAGVEKLFFGSGTQLSVL.

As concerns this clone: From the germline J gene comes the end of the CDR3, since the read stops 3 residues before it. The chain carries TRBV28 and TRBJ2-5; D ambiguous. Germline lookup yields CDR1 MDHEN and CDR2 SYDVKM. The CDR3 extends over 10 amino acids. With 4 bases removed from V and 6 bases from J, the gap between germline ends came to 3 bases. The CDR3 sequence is CASSSKTQYF. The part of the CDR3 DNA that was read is TGTGCCAGCAGTTCCAAGACC.

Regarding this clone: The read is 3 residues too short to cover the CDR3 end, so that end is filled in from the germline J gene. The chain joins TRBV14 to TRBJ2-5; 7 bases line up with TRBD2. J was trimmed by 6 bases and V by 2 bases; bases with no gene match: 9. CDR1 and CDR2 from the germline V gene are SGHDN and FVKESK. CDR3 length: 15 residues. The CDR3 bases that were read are TGTGCCAGCAGCCAATGGGACTACGGTCGAAAGACC. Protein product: CASSQWDYGRKT. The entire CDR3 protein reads CASSQWDYGRKTQYF.

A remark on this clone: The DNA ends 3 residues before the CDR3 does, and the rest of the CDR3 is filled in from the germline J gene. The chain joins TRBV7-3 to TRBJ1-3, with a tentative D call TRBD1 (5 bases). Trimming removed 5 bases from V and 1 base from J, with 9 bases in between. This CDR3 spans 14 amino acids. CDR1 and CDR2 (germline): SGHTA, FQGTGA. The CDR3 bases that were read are TGTGCCAGCAGCCCCGGGGGGTCTGGAAACACC. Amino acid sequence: CASSPGGSGNT. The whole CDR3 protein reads CASSPGGSGNTIYF.

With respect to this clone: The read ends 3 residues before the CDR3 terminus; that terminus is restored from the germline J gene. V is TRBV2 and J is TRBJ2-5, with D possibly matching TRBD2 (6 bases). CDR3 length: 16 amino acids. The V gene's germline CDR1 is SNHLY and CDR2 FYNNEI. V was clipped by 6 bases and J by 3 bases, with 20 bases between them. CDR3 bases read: TGTGCCAGCAGCCGATCCGTGGGGGGAGGAGAAGAGACC. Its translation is CASSRSVGGGEET. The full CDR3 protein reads CASSRSVGGGEETQYF.

The CDR3 sequence is CASSWTGLNKSYGYTF. CDR3 bases read: TGTGCCAGTTCTTGGACAGGGCTCAATAAAAGCTATGGC. The V and J genes are TRBV19 and TRBJ1-2; 8 bases match TRBD1. The missing CDR3 end, 3 residues past where the read stops, is filled in from the germline J gene. Losses at the gene ends were 8 bases for V and 4 bases for J; bases not matched to a gene: 15. Germline-derived CDR1 and CDR2 are LNHDA and SQIVND (reference sequence). The CDR3 is made up of 16 amino acids.

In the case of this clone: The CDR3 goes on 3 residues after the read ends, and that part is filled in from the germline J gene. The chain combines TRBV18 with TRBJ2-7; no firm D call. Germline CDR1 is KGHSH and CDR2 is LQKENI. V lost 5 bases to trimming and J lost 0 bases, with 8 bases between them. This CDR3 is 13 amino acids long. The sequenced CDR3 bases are TGTGCCAGCTCAGACTTATCCTCCTACGAG. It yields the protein CASSDLSSYE. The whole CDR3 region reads CASSDLSSYEQYF.

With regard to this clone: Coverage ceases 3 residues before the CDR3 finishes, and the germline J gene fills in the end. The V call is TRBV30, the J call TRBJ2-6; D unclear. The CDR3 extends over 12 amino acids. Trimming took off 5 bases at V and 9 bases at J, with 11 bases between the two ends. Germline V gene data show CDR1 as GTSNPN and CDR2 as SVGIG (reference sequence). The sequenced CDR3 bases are TGTGCCTGGGGAATCTCGGGCAACGTC. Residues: CAWGISGNV. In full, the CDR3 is CAWGISGNVLTF.

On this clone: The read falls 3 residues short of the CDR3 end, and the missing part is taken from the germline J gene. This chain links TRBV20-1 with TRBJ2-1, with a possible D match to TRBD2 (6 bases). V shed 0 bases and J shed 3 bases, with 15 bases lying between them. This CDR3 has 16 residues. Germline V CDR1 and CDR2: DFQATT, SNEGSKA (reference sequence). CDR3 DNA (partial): TGCAGTGCTAGAGATCGCAGACTAGGGGACTACAATGAG. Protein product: CSARDRRLGDYNE. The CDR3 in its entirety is CSARDRRLGDYNEQFF.

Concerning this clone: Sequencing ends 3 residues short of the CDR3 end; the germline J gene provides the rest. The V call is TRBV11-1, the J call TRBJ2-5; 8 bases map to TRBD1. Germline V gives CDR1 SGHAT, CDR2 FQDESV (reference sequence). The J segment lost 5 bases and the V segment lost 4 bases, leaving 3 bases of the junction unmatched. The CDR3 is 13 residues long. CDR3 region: CASSSDRAETQYF. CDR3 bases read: TGTGCCAGCAGCTCGGACAGGGCCGAGACC.

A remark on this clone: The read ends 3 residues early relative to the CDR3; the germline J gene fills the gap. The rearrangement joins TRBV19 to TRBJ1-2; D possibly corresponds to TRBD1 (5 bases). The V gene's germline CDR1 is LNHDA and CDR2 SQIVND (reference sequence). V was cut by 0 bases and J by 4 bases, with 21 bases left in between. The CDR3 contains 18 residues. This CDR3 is CASSIDRTRVGDIYGYTF. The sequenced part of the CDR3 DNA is TGTGCCAGTAGTATAGATCGAACCAGGGTTGGAGATATCTATGGC.

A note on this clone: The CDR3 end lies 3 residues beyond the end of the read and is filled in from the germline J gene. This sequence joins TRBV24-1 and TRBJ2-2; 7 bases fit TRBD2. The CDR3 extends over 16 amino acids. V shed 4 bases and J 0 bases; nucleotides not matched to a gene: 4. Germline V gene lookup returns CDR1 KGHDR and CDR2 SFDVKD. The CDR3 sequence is CATSDAGAPNTGELFF. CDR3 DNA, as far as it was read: TGTGCCACCAGTGACGCGGGAGCGCCGAACACCGGGGAG.

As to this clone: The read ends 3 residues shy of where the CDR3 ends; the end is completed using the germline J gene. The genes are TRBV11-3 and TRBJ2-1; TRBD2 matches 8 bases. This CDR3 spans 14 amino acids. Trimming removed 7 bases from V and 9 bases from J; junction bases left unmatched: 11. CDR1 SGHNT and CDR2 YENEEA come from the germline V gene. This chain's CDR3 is CASTGTSYVGEQFF. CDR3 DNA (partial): TGTGCCAGCACCGGGACTAGTTACGTGGGTGAG. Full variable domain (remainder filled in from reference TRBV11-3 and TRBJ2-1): EAGVVQSPRYKIIEKKQPVAFWCNPISGHNTLYWYLQNLGQGPELLIRYENEEAVDDSQLPKDRFSAERLKGVDSTLKIQPAELGDSAVYLCASTGTSYVGEQFFGPGTRLTVL.

The covered CDR3 bases are TGTGCCAGCAGCTTTCTTCGGTCACCC. Amino acid sequence: CASSFLRSP. The full CDR3 is CASSFLRSPLHF. V and J are TRBV5-4 and TRBJ1-6; the D is unclear. With the read ending 3 residues before the CDR3 end, the germline J gene is used to fill in that end. The CDR3 length is 12 residues. Germline CDR1 is SGHNT and CDR2 is YYREEE (reference sequence). The germline V and J ends were trimmed by 2 bases and 10 bases, with 7 bases remaining between them.

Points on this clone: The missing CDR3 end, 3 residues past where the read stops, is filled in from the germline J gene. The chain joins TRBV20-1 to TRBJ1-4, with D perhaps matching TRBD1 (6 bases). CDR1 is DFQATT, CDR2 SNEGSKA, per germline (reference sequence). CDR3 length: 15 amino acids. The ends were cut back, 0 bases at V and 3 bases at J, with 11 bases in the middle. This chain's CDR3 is CSARDSGAPNEKLFF. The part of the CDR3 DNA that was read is TGCAGTGCTAGAGATTCAGGGGCCCCTAATGAAAAA.

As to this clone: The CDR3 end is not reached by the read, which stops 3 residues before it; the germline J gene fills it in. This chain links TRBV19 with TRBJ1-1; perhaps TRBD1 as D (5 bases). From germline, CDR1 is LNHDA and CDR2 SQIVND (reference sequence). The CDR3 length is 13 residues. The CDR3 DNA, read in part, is TGTGCCAGTAGCGGGGGGGGTTTGAAGACA. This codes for CASSGGGLKT. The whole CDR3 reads CASSGGGLKTAFF.

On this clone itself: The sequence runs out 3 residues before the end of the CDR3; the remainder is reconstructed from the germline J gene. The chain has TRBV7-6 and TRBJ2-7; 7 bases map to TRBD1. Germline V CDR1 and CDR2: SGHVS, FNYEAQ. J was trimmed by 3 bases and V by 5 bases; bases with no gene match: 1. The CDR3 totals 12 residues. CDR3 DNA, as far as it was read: TGTGCCAGCAGCCGGACAGGCTACGAG. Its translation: CASSRTGYE. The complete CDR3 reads CASSRTGYEQYF.